This T cell receptor beta chain was sequenced in a study of T cell repertoires in cytomegalovirus infection (dated by TCRdb to 2018 to 2020). Background for the entire study: Alongside well-studied HLA-B-restricted epitopes, the peptide stimulations were aimed at recently identified HLA-C-restricted CMV epitopes, whose presentation resists viral immunomodulation. Donor HLA type was relevant to the analysis, because carriage of CMV infection together with the matching HLA type was indicated by public TCR beta signatures.

Sequencing was performed on an Illumina HiSeq 1500. TCRdb took the public reads, trimmed them with fastp at Q25, ran MiXCR for clone calling and kept in-frame beta chains. Each entry merges the rows of one CDR3 protein and shows their most common DNA and genes. The sample profile shows tens of thousands of distinct CDR3 sequences; roughly 20% of them were found once. The ten largest clones represent about 66% of the sample. Overall study outcomes, separate from this receptor: In both this cohort and an independent cohort of under 450 donors, the cumulative frequency of public TCR beta family members distinguished carriers of CMV infection plus the relevant HLA type. The ex vivo response was dominated by HLA-C-restricted CMV-specific TCR beta clonotypes, which also provided the single most frequent clonotype in two of eight donors.

This clonotype has a handful of counts. Its antigen is still unknown. Qualities for individual bases were not recorded, and no much larger clone is one base off. V is shortened by 6 bases, J by 9 bases, and the region joining them spans 17 bases. Measured from the cysteine to the phenylalanine, the CDR3 is 13 residues long. The retained sequence is limited to the CDR3, 39 bases, with the frame set at the first base. Read against the paper, the sample's treatment or condition label means: in vitro stimulation with specific CMV peptide epitopes to enrich CMV-specific T cells. Sequenced material: CD8+ T cells from cultured PBMCs, taken from culture after CMV antigen stimulation. The rearranged segments are TRBV12-3 or TRBV12-4 and TRBJ1-2; the D gene lacks a confident call. The clonotype comes from a human donor in good health (CMV status not recorded). Some clones in this sample may be carry-over from other donors' samples. The DNA sequence follows: TGTGCCAGCAGCGCCCTTCCCGACCTTCGCTACACCTTC. This codes for CASSALPDLRYTF.